This record concerns one TCR beta chain sequence. The trim removed 2 bases at V and 3 bases at J, leaving 9 bases unmatched. CDR1 is LNHNV, CDR2 YYDKDF, per germline (reference sequence). CDR3 length equals 16 residues. One entry per CDR3 protein results from TCRdb running MiXCR on the 5' RACE reads. Counted here are more than 350,000 distinct CDR3 sequences, 11% occurring once; the ten biggest clones make up roughly a sixth. The data originate from a study of T cells after yellow fever vaccination. The rearrangement links TRBV15 to TRBJ2-5; 7 positions agree with TRBD1. The clonotype comes from a young man who received the YFV17D yellow fever vaccine. This sample comprised PBMCs, obtained on the day of the first yellow fever vaccination. CDR3 sequence reads: CATSRRTGTAEETQYF. In DNA, the CDR3 is TGTGCCACCAGCAGACGTACTGGGACAGCAGAAGAGACCCAGTACTTC. Combining the CDR3 with reference TRBV15 and TRBJ2-5 gives the whole variable domain DAMVIQNPRYQVTQFGKPVTLSCSQTLNHNVMYWYQQKSSQAPKLLFHYYDKDFNNEADTPDNFQSRRPNTSFCFLDIRSPGLGDTAMYLCATSRRTGTAEETQYFGPGTRLLVL.